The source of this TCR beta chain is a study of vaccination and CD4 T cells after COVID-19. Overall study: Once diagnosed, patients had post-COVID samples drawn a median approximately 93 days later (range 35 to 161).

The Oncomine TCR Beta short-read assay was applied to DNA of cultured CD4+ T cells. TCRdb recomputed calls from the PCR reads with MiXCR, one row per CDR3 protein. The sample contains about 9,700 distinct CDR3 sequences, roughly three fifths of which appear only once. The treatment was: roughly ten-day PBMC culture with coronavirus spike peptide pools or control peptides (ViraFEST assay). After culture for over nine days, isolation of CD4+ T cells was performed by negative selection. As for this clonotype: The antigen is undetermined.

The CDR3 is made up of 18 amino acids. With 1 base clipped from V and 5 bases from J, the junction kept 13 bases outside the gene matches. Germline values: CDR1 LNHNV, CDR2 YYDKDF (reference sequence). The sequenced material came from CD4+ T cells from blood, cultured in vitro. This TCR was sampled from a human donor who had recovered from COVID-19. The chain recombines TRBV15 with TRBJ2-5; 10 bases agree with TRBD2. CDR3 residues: CATSRGSGGALSGETQYF. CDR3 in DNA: TGTGCCACCAGCAGAGGGAGCGGGGGGGCCTTGTCGGGGGAGACCCAGTACTTC.